This T cell receptor beta chain was recorded in a study of cytotoxic CD8 clonotypes in ibrutinib-treated CLL. Turning to the study itself: An average of roughly 270,000 productive templates and approximately 90,000 productive rearrangements was obtained per sample.

Investigators sought sequencing depths of between 1 in 200,000 and 1 in 1 million T cells. Profiling relied on immunoSEQ multiplex PCR, and the TCRdb table lists in-frame clones only, not all of them. The sample carries around 330,000 clones, 67% recorded once. Study outcomes and limitations: Clonality increased at ibrutinib response and stayed stable in sustained remission. At progression, however, it fell back toward baseline.

Germline V CDR1 and CDR2: MNHNS, SASEGT. This CDR3 region has 13 residues. V shed 10 bases and J 4 bases; nucleotides not matched to a gene: 10. This clone was counted a single time. Its antigen is unidentified. The sequences come from PBMCs, collected after 36 months of ibrutinib treatment. V is TRBV6-1 and J is TRBJ2-7; 7 nucleotides line up with TRBD1. This TCR derives from a human donor with chronic lymphocytic leukemia. The CDR3 bases are TGTGCCACCCTACCGACAGGGTTATACGAGCAGTACTTC. The encoded protein is CATLPTGLYEQYF.